This record concerns one T cell receptor (beta chain) sequence. Its antigen is unidentified. CDR3 length: 14 amino acids. Between the trimmed V and J ends, which lost 1 base and 3 bases, there was a span of 7 bases. Germline assignment: CDR1 SEHNR and CDR2 FQNEAQ (reference sequence). The sample belongs to a study of persistence of HIV-infected CD4 T cells. About the study: Median time on suppressive ART was less than nine years. Blood samples, up to about 200 mL, came from multiple time points, except a couple of leukapheresis donors sampled once.

Notes on the study in general: TCRbeta richness was lower in CMV- and Gag-responding cells than in anti-CD3/anti-CD28-responding cells.

An overlapping HIV-1 Gag peptide pool stimulated these cells at roughly 0.97 ug/peptide/mL. CD40L/CD69 double-negative CD45RO-high memory CD4+ T cells were collected. The libraries were made with immunoSEQ version 4 in survey mode. Method: immunoSEQ multiplex PCR; TCRdb's copy keeps in-frame clones and lacks some. The data contain 36,000 or so clones, 75% to 85% of them singletons. The source is an adult with HIV. The donor label of this sample is uncertain. Sequenced here: cultured CD4+ T cells from PBMCs, sampled from a patient who received antiretroviral therapy. This sequence joins TRBV7-9 and TRBJ1-5; D remains ambiguous. This chain's CDR3 is CASSLGGLNQPQHF. The CDR3 DNA reads as TGTGCCAGCAGCTTAGGCGGGCTCAATCAGCCCCAGCATTTT.